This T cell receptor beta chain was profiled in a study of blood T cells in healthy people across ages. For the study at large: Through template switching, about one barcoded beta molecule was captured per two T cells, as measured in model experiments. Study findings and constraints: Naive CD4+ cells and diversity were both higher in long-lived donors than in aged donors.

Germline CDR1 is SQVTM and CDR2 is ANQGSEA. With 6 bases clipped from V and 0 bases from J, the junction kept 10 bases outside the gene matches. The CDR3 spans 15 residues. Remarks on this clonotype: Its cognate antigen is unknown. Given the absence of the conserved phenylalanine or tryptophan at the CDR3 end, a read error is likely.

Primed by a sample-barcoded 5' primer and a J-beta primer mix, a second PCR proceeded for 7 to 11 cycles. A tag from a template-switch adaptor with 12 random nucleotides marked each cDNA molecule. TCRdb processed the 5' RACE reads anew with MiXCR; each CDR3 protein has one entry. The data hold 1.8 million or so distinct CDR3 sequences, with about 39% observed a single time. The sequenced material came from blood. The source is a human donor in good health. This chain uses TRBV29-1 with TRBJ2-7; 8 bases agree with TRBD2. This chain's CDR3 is CSVDGAGGNSYEQYY. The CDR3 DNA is TGCAGCGTGGATGGGGCGGGGGGCAACTCCTACGAGCAGTACTAC.